Presented here are 26 T cell receptor beta chains from one specimen sequenced in a study of T cells after yellow fever vaccination. TCRdb itself ran the 5' RACE reads through MiXCR, one entry per CDR3 protein. The sample carries around 590,000 distinct CDR3 sequences, roughly an eighth recorded once. The sample was PBMCs, taken on the day of the yellow fever booster vaccination. The receptors stem from a man aged 25-45 years who received the YFV17D yellow fever vaccine.

The chain joins TRBV20-1 to TRBJ2-2; tentative D call: TRBD2 (6 bases). The CDR3 length is 14 residues. Trimming shortened V by 6 bases and J by 6 bases, and 17 bases separated the two germline ends. Per the germline V gene, CDR1 is DFQATT and CDR2 is SNEGSKA (reference sequence). The CDR3 region is CSAKLGGAAGELFF. Written as DNA, the CDR3 is TGCAGTGCCAAACTCGGGGGAGCGGCCGGGGAGCTGTTTTTT.

The chain has TRBV20-1 and TRBJ2-2; 12 nucleotides line up with TRBD2. Germline V lookup: CDR1 DFQATT, CDR2 SNEGSKA (reference sequence). Losses at the gene ends were 2 bases for V and 1 base for J; bases not matched to a gene: 5. The CDR3 runs 17 residues. CDR3 in DNA: TGCAGTGCTAGACTAGCGGGAGGGCGGGGGAACACCGGGGAGCTGTTTTTT. It specifies CSARLAGGRGNTGELFF.

The chain combines TRBV6-2 or TRBV6-3 with TRBJ2-7, with a weak D call TRBD2 (6 bases). The CDR3 consists of 15 residues. Trimming removed 4 bases at V and 3 bases at J, with 16 bases between. Germline lookup yields CDR1 MNHEY and CDR2 SVGEGT. The CDR3: CASSFGEEYVYEQYF. Here the CDR3 DNA reads TGTGCCAGCAGTTTCGGGGAGGAGTATGTCTACGAGCAGTACTTC.

The table lists this clonotype with a few counts. The chain recombines TRBV7-8 with TRBJ1-2; possible D gene TRBD1, 5 bases. Deletions cut 6 bases from V and 2 bases from J, with 16 bases between. The length of the CDR3 is 15 residues. Germline V CDR1 and CDR2: SGHVS, FQNEAQ. The CDR3 is CASSGGSGSNYGYTF. In DNA, the CDR3 is TGTGCCAGCAGTGGGGGGTCGGGCTCCAACTATGGCTACACCTTC.

This clonotype has just a few counts. The chain employs TRBV6-1 and TRBJ2-7; 9 nucleotides align to TRBD2. The junction had 2 bases not matched to a gene; V was cut back by 4 bases and J by 4 bases. From germline, CDR1 is MNHNS and CDR2 SASEGT. The CDR3 extends over 13 amino acids. CDR3 residues: CASSASGKYEQYF. The CDR3 nucleotides are TGTGCCAGCAGTGCTAGCGGGAAGTACGAGCAGTACTTC.

Only a few counts were recorded for this clonotype. The V and J genes are TRBV5-4 and TRBJ1-1; 8 nucleotides line up with TRBD1. The CDR3 extends over 14 amino acids. The V and J ends lost 7 bases and 5 bases, in that order; junction bases with no gene match: 10. Germline V gene sequence: CDR1 SGHNT, CDR2 YYREEE (reference sequence). The CDR3 region is CASGIRTGSTEAFF. The CDR3 coding sequence is TGTGCCAGCGGAATAAGGACAGGGAGTACTGAAGCTTTCTTT.

The chain uses TRBV12-3 or TRBV12-4 and TRBJ2-7; TRBD2 matches at 10 bases. After removal of 6 bases from V and 5 bases from J, the junction contained 10 bases not matched to a gene. The CDR3 is 15 residues long. The CDR3 nucleotides are TGTGCCAGCAGCTCCCCCGCTAGCGGGAGCCACGAGCAGTACTTC. Its translation: CASSSPASGSHEQYF.

This clonotype has more than one count but fewer than ten. The gene calls are TRBV14 and TRBJ2-7, with a weak D call TRBD2 (7 bases). The CDR3 covers 13 residues. CDR1 SGHDN and CDR2 FVKESK come from the germline V gene. V dropped 9 bases and J dropped 3 bases, with 15 bases sitting between them. The chain's CDR3 is CARPGGGCYEQYF. For the CDR3, the DNA is TGTGCCAGGCCGGGGGGCGGGTGCTACGAGCAGTACTTC.

Here the CDR3 reads CASSFQGAGEQFF. In nucleotides, the CDR3 is TGCGCCAGCAGCTTTCAGGGGGCAGGTGAGCAGTTCTTC. This chain connects TRBV5-1 to TRBJ2-1; TRBD1 matches at 8 bases. Germline values: CDR1 SGHRS, CDR2 YFSETQ. The CDR3 loop spans 13 amino acids. V dropped 2 bases and J dropped 9; count of bases not matched to a gene: 4.

The V gene is TRBV5-1, the J gene TRBJ2-7; 7 positions agree with TRBD1. The V gene end was trimmed by 3 bases and the J gene end by 2 bases; junction bases not matched to a gene: 8. CDR3 length equals 15 residues. Germline values: CDR1 SGHRS, CDR2 YFSETQ. The DNA for the CDR3 is TGCGCCAGCAGCTCCCCTGCGACAGGGACCTACGAGCAGTACTTC. Translating gives CASSSPATGTYEQYF. Full variable domain (rest looked up from reference TRBV5-1 and TRBJ2-7): KAGVTQTPRYLIKTRGQQVTLSCSPISGHRSVSWYQQTPGQGLQFLFEYFSETQRNKGNFPGRFSGRQFSNSRSEMNVSTLELGDSALYLCASSSPATGTYEQYFGPGTRLTVT.

This clonotype has just a few counts. The chain is built from TRBV6-2 or TRBV6-3 and TRBJ1-3, with D uncertain. This CDR3 region has 15 residues. V gave up 7 bases and J gave up 0 bases, with 13 bases separating them. CDR1 and CDR2 from the germline V gene are MNHEY and SVGEGT. CDR3 sequence (DNA): TGTGCCAGCAAGGACGGCACCTTCTCTGGAAACACCATATATTTT. It yields the protein CASKDGTFSGNTIYF.

V and J are TRBV5-5 and TRBJ2-3; D not certain. V shed 0 bases and J shed 5 bases, with 10 bases lying between them. CDR1 is SGHKS, CDR2 YYEKEE, per germline (reference sequence). CDR3 length: 14 amino acids. The CDR3 DNA reads TGTGCCAGCAGCTTGGTTCCTCTGAGAGATACGCAGTATTTT. This translates into CASSLVPLRDTQYF. Supplemented by reference TRBV5-5 and TRBJ2-3, the full variable domain reads DAGVTQSPTHLIKTRGQQVTLRCSPISGHKSVSWYQQVLGQGPQFIFQYYEKEERGRGNFPDRFSARQFPNYSSELNVNALLLGDSALYLCASSLVPLRDTQYFGPGTRLTVL.

This clonotype was detected a few times. In nucleotides, the CDR3 is TGTGCCAGCAGCTTAGTAGCGGGAGTTGGCGCAGATACGCAGTATTTT. Its protein product is CASSLVAGVGADTQYF. The gene calls are TRBV7-2 and TRBJ2-3; TRBD2 matches at 9 bases. Germline-derived CDR1 and CDR2 are SGHTA and FQGNSA. Trimming at V came to 1 base and at J to 4 bases, leaving 6 bases not matched to a gene. CDR3 size: 16 residues.

This clonotype was observed a handful of times. This rearrangement joins TRBV20-1 to TRBJ2-5, with D unresolved. The CDR3 is made up of 12 amino acids. The germline gives CDR1 DFQATT, CDR2 SNEGSKA (reference sequence). Trimming removed 6 bases from V and 2 bases from J, with 10 bases in between. The CDR3 reads CSALIWQETQYF. CDR3 in DNA: TGCAGTGCCCTTATCTGGCAAGAGACCCAGTACTTC.

This clonotype was detected only a few times. This chain connects TRBV29-1 to TRBJ2-5; D unclear. CDR1 and CDR2 from the germline V gene are SQVTM and ANQGSEA. The V gene lost 7 bases and the J gene lost 5 bases, with 17 bases spanning the gap. This CDR3 contains 13 residues. CDR3 loop: CSAYENLGETQYF. DNA of the CDR3: TGCAGCGCCTATGAAAATCTAGGGGAGACCCAGTACTTC.

The chain has TRBV29-1 and TRBJ2-5; tentatively, D is TRBD2 (5 bases). The CDR3 consists of 13 residues. V lost 4 bases, J lost 2 bases, and 11 bases lay in between. Per the germline V gene, CDR1 is SQVTM and CDR2 is ANQGSEA. The CDR3 DNA sequence: TGCAGCGTTGCTAGATCGGGACAAGAGACCCAGTACTTC. Its translation is CSVARSGQETQYF.

This clonotype appeared a few times. The rearrangement uses TRBV18 and TRBJ2-1; 10 bases are a match to TRBD2. Trimming took 3 bases from V and 10 from J; bases not matched to a gene: 9. The CDR3 contains 15 residues. Per the germline V gene, CDR1 is KGHSH and CDR2 is LQKENI. The chain's CDR3 is CASSPRASGSQEQFF. The CDR3 region has the DNA TGTGCCAGCTCACCCCGGGCTAGCGGGAGTCAGGAGCAGTTCTTC.

This clonotype was observed a few times. The rearrangement joins TRBV20-1 to TRBJ1-1; TRBD1 might be the D (5 bases). V was shortened by 6 bases and J by 1 base, with 15 bases between the two germline ends. Germline assignment: CDR1 DFQATT and CDR2 SNEGSKA (reference sequence). The CDR3 sequence is 14 residues long. Written as DNA, the CDR3 is TGCAGTGCCGTTAGGGGTCCGGCGAACACTGAAGCTTTCTTT. Translation: CSAVRGPANTEAFF.

This clonotype was seen repeatedly, ten times or more. CDR3 protein: CATGPYNQPQHF. In DNA form, the CDR3 reads TGTGCCACCGGGCCCTACAATCAGCCCCAGCATTTT. The rearrangement uses TRBV6-5 and TRBJ1-5, with D unresolved. Germline loops: CDR1 MNHEY, CDR2 SVGAGI. V lost 10 bases and J lost 3, with 10 bases in between. The CDR3 has 12 amino acids.

There are a few counts of this clonotype. The CDR3 bases are TGTGCCAGCAGCAAAGGGACTAGCGGGAGAGCGAGCACAGATACGCAGTATTTT. This gives the protein CASSKGTSGRASTDTQYF. The gene calls are TRBV21-1 and TRBJ2-3; TRBD2 was called by the table and not checked on the DNA. TRBV21-1 is designated a pseudogene. This CDR3 has 18 amino acids.

This clonotype was seen a handful of times. The genes are TRBV19 and TRBJ2-1; 7 bases match TRBD2. CDR3 length: 15 residues. V was clipped by 1 base and J by 2 bases; unmatched bases: 2. Germline CDR1 and CDR2: LNHDA and SQIVND (reference sequence). The CDR3 nucleotides read TGTGCCAGTAGTATAGGGGAGGGCCCCTACAATGAGCAGTTCTTC. Translating gives CASSIGEGPYNEQFF.

This clonotype occurred many times. J is TRBJ2-1 and V is TRBV5-6, with a possible D match to TRBD2 (5 bases). The CDR3 sequence is 16 residues long. Germline V lookup: CDR1 SGHDT, CDR2 YYEEEE. With 4 bases removed from V and 9 bases from J, the gap between germline ends came to 23 bases. The CDR3 nucleotides are TGTGCCAGCAGCCCTACGCCAGAGGGAATTCATTTTGAGCAGTTCTTC. Translation gives CASSPTPEGIHFEQFF.

This clonotype was detected many times. J is TRBJ1-1 and V is TRBV7-8; no definite D call. There are 14 residues in the CDR3. The germline gives CDR1 SGHVS, CDR2 FQNEAQ. V gave up 1 base and J gave up 4 bases, with 10 bases separating them. The CDR3 loop reads CASSLVSFTTEAFF. DNA for the CDR3: TGTGCCAGCAGCTTAGTGTCATTCACCACTGAAGCTTTCTTT.

This chain joins TRBV5-5 and TRBJ1-5; D not certain. With 4 bases removed from V and 1 base from J, the gap between germline ends came to 12 bases. Germline V gene data show CDR1 as SGHKS and CDR2 as YYEKEE (reference sequence). The CDR3 length is 15 residues. The CDR3 region has the DNA TGTGCCAGCAGCCTGACAATGATGAGCAATCAGCCCCAGCATTTT. As protein: CASSLTMMSNQPQHF.

This clonotype was observed at least ten times. The CDR3 bases are TGCGCCAGCAGCTTGGGGACAGGGTACTACGAGCAGTACTTC. This translates into CASSLGTGYYEQYF. The rearrangement links TRBV5-1 to TRBJ2-7; TRBD1 matches at 8 bases. The CDR3 runs to 14 residues. Germline trimming cut 0 bases from V and 3 bases from J; bases unmatched to any gene: 2. CDR1 and CDR2 (germline): SGHRS, YFSETQ.

Points on this clonotype: A read error may account for a junction end that differs from germline. The J gene is TRBJ2-7, the V gene TRBV20-1; tentatively, D is TRBD2 (6 bases). The CDR3 is made up of 12 amino acids. Germline loops: CDR1 DFQATT, CDR2 SNEGSKA (reference sequence). In DNA, the CDR3 is TGCAGTGCTGGTAGCGGAGTATACGGGCAGTACTTC. It is translated as CSAGSGVYGQYF.